Detailed here is one TCR beta chain. The table lists this clone with a few counts. Its target antigen remains unknown. It has no much larger one-base neighbor in the sample; base qualities were not kept. In the ViraFEST assay, PBMC were stimulated with viral peptide pools, and TCR sequencing was then used to find antigen-specific CD4+ T cell clonotypes based on their expansion. After approximately 11 days of culture, CD4+ T cells were isolated with the EasySep CD4+ T cell isolation kit. Two doses of either the BNT162b2 or the mRNA-1273 mRNA SARS-CoV-2 vaccine were administered to participants. The absence of prior SARS-CoV-2 infection in healthy vaccine recipients was confirmed by negative nucleocapsid antibodies before and after vaccination. Some 2 million PBMC per well were cultured in IMDM with roughly 5% human AB serum, 8.5 to 10 IU/ml IL-2 and gentamicin, plus 10 ug/ml peptides. On days 3 and 7, half of the culture medium was replaced with fresh IL-2-containing medium. Unless otherwise noted, each peptide stimulation condition was cultured in triplicate wells. PBMC were separated from whole blood using Ficoll-Paque Plus gradient centrifugation and were then either cryopreserved at -140C or used fresh. The spike proteins of SARS-CoV-2 and of the common cold coronaviruses HCoV-NL63, HCoV-OC43 and HCoV-229E were spanned by overlapping peptide pools. Genomic DNA was extracted from cultured CD4+ T cells with the QIAamp micro DNA kit.

The data were taken from a study of vaccination effects on CD4 cells after COVID-19 (dated by TCRdb to about 2022). As for the study more broadly: Post-vaccine samples across the study were collected a median of 72 days after the second dose, with a range of 14 to 241. In both COVID-19 convalescent patients and infection-naive vaccine recipients, the study compared SARS-CoV-2 spike-specific CD4+ TCR repertoires from before mRNA vaccination with those from after it. A total of 10 COVID-19 convalescent patients and a few SARS-CoV-2-naive healthy vaccine recipients were included in the full study. The Oncomine TCR Beta short-read assay on an Illumina iSeq 100 was used to sequence cultures from other donors in the study. Study-level results and caveats: Both infection-induced and vaccine-induced clones contracted markedly at late post-vaccination timepoints, which is consistent with waning T cell responses. In healthy vaccine recipients, vaccine-induced clones were almost all SARS-CoV-2 mono-reactive, with only 1 of 255 being cross-reactive with common cold coronaviruses. Limitations of the study were the small number of convalescent patients and the absence of early post-infection timepoints.

Receptor libraries were prepared by the immunoSEQ multiplex PCR assay. DNA from the CD4+ T cells that had been cultured and isolated underwent TCR beta CDR3 sequencing. As for the original processing: Non-productive TCR sequences were removed, reads were trimmed to the CDR3 region, and CDR3s of at least 7 amino acids were retained. The MANAFEST web app was used to identify antigen-specific clonotypes by comparing expansion in peptide wells with expansion in reference cultures. For clones to be considered positive, expansion at FDR<0.05 versus reference and all other wells, an odds ratio above 5, and a frequency above 0.1% in two replicate wells were required. Cross-reactive clonotypes were defined as significantly expanded in SARS-CoV-2 spike wells and in at least one common cold coronavirus spike condition. Levenshtein distance calculated with the stringdist R package was used to assess CDR3 similarity, and unrooted trees were constructed with ape in R 3.6.1. The table comes from immuneACCESS by way of TCRdb, which keeps in-frame sequences with V and J called. Part of the clones is missing from these tables; in studies checked, under half for an unresolved V gene and the rest for unknown reasons. V and J calls plus clone size are reproduced from that table; the DNA served to infer D and trimming. Across this sample there are 20,000 to 30,000 clones, with 69% seen only once. The biggest ten clones account for almost 8.5% of the sample.

V drops 3 bases and J drops 5 bases, leaving 14 bases in between. CDR1 and CDR2 (SGDLS, YYNGEE) derive from the germline V gene. From its cysteine to its phenylalanine, the CDR3 spans 14 amino acids. The sequence is cut down to CDR3 DNA, 42 bases in frame from base 1. This clonotype was sampled from a human donor who received a COVID-19 vaccine. The chain is assembled from TRBV9 and TRBJ2-5; TRBD2 is possibly the D segment (6 matching bases). The sequences come from CD4+ T cells from PBMCs cultured with SARS-CoV-2 spike peptides, collected after COVID-19 vaccination. According to the study, the label for this sample's cell subset or site signals: SARS-CoV-2 spike overlapping peptide pool stimulation. The CDR3 region: CASSGDHRGETQYF. The DNA reads as follows: TGTGCCAGCAGCGGGGACCATCGGGGGGAGACCCAGTACTTC.